These 13 T cell receptor beta chains were sequenced from one sample in a study of T cell clones after liver transplantation. Generated by immunoSEQ multiplex PCR, the TCRdb table keeps only in-frame clones and is missing some. The data show nearly 55,000 clones, approximately 88% seen once. Sequencing was performed on CD4+ T cells from blood, taken before liver transplant. The receptors here all came from a human donor who received a liver transplant.

V usage is TRBV28 and J usage is TRBJ2-5; 9 bases agree with TRBD2. Germline CDR1 and CDR2: MDHEN and SYDVKM. This CDR3 has 15 residues. The J segment lost 5 bases and the V segment lost 3 bases, leaving 7 bases of the junction unmatched. For the CDR3, the DNA is TGTGCCAGCAGTTTTGGCGCGGGAGGGAGGGAGACCCAGTACTTC. Amino acid sequence: CASSFGAGGRETQYF.

This clone was picked up one time. V is TRBV7-9 and J is TRBJ2-3; D is possibly TRBD2 (6 bases). Between the trimmed V and J ends, which lost 3 bases and 4 bases, there was a span of 14 bases. This CDR3 spans 15 amino acids. Germline assignment: CDR1 SEHNR and CDR2 FQNEAQ (reference sequence). CDR3 loop: CASSFRVGEADTQYF. The CDR3 DNA reads TGTGCCAGCAGCTTCCGGGTGGGGGAGGCAGATACGCAGTATTTT.

There are a few counts of this clone. This chain links TRBV6-1 with TRBJ1-5; D perhaps matches TRBD1 (6 bases). The CDR3 covers 13 residues. V dropped 7 bases and J dropped 2 bases, with 9 bases sitting between them. The V gene's germline CDR1 is MNHNS and CDR2 SASEGT. This CDR3 reads CASTPGGNQPQHF. CDR3 nucleotide sequence: TGTGCCAGCACTCCAGGGGGCAATCAGCCCCAGCATTTT.

In nucleotides, the CDR3 is TGTGCCAGCAGTGAAAGCCTTGATCAGCCCCAGCATTTT. It encodes CASSESLDQPQHF. The chain employs TRBV2 and TRBJ1-5; D uncertain. Trimming removed 2 bases from V and 5 bases from J, with 7 bases in between. This CDR3 region has 13 residues. Germline CDR1 SNHLY, CDR2 FYNNEI.

V usage is TRBV2 and J usage is TRBJ2-1, with D uncertain. CDR1 SNHLY and CDR2 FYNNEI come from the germline V gene. V was pared by 4 bases and J by 9 bases, with 13 bases between. This CDR3 is 13 amino acids long. The CDR3: CASSGVGILEQFF. In DNA form, the CDR3 reads TGTGCCAGCAGTGGGGTGGGGATACTTGAGCAGTTCTTC.

This clone was seen only a few times. J is TRBJ2-1 and V is TRBV2; 8 bases match TRBD1. With V trimmed by 7 bases and J by 6 bases, 8 bases remained unmatched. The CDR3 consists of 14 residues. Per germline, CDR1 SNHLY and CDR2 FYNNEI. CDR3 nucleotides: TGTGCCAGCATCGGGACAGGCCGGGGCAATGAGCAGTTCTTC. Protein product: CASIGTGRGNEQFF.

The rearrangement joins TRBV5-4 to TRBJ2-5; no definite D call. The V gene's germline CDR1 is SGHNT and CDR2 YYREEE (reference sequence). V gave up 0 bases and J gave up 4 bases, with 10 bases separating them. The CDR3 spans 14 residues. CDR3 in amino acids: CASSLGRNSETQYF. CDR3 bases: TGTGCCAGCAGCTTGGGCCGCAATTCAGAGACCCAGTACTTC. Supplemented by reference TRBV5-4 and TRBJ2-5, the full variable domain reads ETGVTQSPTHLIKTRGQQVTLRCSSQSGHNTVSWYQQALGQGPQFIFQYYREEENGRGNFPPRFSGLQFPNYSSELNVNALELDDSALYLCASSLGRNSETQYFGPGTRLLVL.

V and J are TRBV4-2 and TRBJ2-3; 8 nucleotides agree with TRBD2. CDR1 and CDR2 (germline): LGHNA, YNFKEQ. With V trimmed by 0 bases and J by 3 bases, 11 bases remained unmatched. This CDR3 comprises 18 residues. Here the CDR3 DNA reads TGTGCCAGCAGCCAAGATCTCAACAGCGGGGGAGGGACAGATACGCAGTATTTT. Translating gives CASSQDLNSGGGTDTQYF.

The chain is built from TRBV30 and TRBJ1-2; D not resolved. The germline CDR1 and CDR2 sequences are GTSNPN and SVGIG (reference sequence). This CDR3 is built from 13 residues. The V and J ends lost 4 bases and 7 bases respectively, with 16 bases between them. In nucleotides, the CDR3 is TGTGCCTGGACCCCGACAACGACGGGTGGCTACACCTTC. Protein: CAWTPTTTGGYTF.

The chain uses TRBV11-2 and TRBJ2-3; D might be TRBD1 (6 bases). V lost 1 base and J 2 bases, leaving 13 bases between the germline ends. This CDR3 has 16 amino acids. Germline values: CDR1 SGHAT, CDR2 FQNNGV. CDR3: CASSLAGGLSTDTQYF. CDR3 bases: TGTGCCAGCAGCTTAGCTGGGGGCCTATCCACAGATACGCAGTATTTT. Variable domain in full (rest from reference TRBV11-2 and TRBJ2-3): EAGVAQSPRYKIIEKRQSVAFWCNPISGHATLYWYQQILGQGPKLLIQFQNNGVVDDSQLPKDRFSAERLKGVDSTLKIQPAKLEDSAVYLCASSLAGGLSTDTQYFGPGTRLTVL.

This clone was detected only a few times. The chain is built from TRBV29-1 and TRBJ2-5; unclear D gene. The CDR3 is 12 residues long. Germline CDR1 is SQVTM and CDR2 is ANQGSEA. The V end lost 4 bases, the J end lost 1 base, and 7 bases lay between the germline ends. The CDR3 loop reads CSVVVPQETQYF. The CDR3 DNA reads as TGCAGCGTTGTAGTTCCCCAAGAGACCCAGTACTTC.

V usage is TRBV28 and J usage is TRBJ1-2; maybe TRBD1 (6 bases). This CDR3 contains 17 residues. V was clipped by 6 bases and J by 2 bases, with 22 bases between them. Germline V CDR1 and CDR2: MDHEN, SYDVKM. CDR3: CASSLSKLGHQNYGYTF. DNA for the CDR3: TGTGCCAGCAGCCTAAGTAAACTGGGACACCAAAACTATGGCTACACCTTC.

A single count supports this clone. The rearrangement uses TRBV7-9 and TRBJ1-3; TRBD1 is a possible D gene (5 bases). Germline assignment: CDR1 SEHNR and CDR2 FQNEAQ (reference sequence). There are 16 residues in the CDR3. V gave up 5 bases and J gave up 0 bases, with 14 bases separating them. CDR3 residues: CASSPRQGGSGNTIYF. DNA for the CDR3: TGTGCCAGCAGCCCCCGGCAGGGTGGCTCTGGAAACACCATATATTTT.